This entry is about one T cell receptor beta chain. The antigen it recognizes is unknown. No qualities accompany the bases; no much larger clone lies one base away. These data come from a study of blood T cell repertoires in COVID-19 (TCRdb year 2020). About the full investigation: Samples covering the acute and convalescent phases of COVID-19 were provided by collaborators in the United States, Italy and Spain. The prospective study material was composed of cDNA or gDNA derived from T cells, B-cell-depleted T cells, or PBMCs. Deeply sampled blood TCRbeta repertoires from subjects exposed to, actively infected with, or recovered from COVID-19 were included in the dataset. The repertoires were released in a freely available public database meant as a resource for research on the immune response to SARS-CoV-2. The samples were drawn from the first 160 participants of the ongoing ImmuneRACE study and from 950 to 1,500 subjects provided by 6 global collaborators. Sample metadata almost always included a de-identified subject ID, COVID-19 status, age in years and sex. Where available, HLA class I and class II types were obtained from metadata supplied by the sample provider rather than from assay-based typing.

TCRbeta CDR3 regions were amplified from genomic DNA using the immunoSEQ Assay, a bias-controlled multiplex PCR. The source study handled its data this way. Nucleated cell counts per sample were estimated from amplification of reference gene primers within the assay. Sequence reads were collapsed and filtered to measure the absolute abundance of every unique TCRbeta CDR3 rearrangement. Productive Simpson clonality was computed per sample as the square root of Simpson's diversity index over productive rearrangements. TCRdb re-hosts the immuneACCESS table, in-frame sequences only. Its copies lack some clones; in the studies checked, an unresolved V gene accounts for under half of them, and the cause for the rest is not known. V and J calls and clone size are as listed in that table; D and trimming were resolved from the DNA. This sample gives 300,000 to 350,000 clones in total; around 90% of them show up just once. Together, the top ten hold less than 3% of the sample.

The CDR3, cysteine through phenylalanine, is 14 amino acids long. The entry retains the CDR3 DNA only, 42 bases that are in frame from base 1. CDR1 and CDR2, looked up from the germline V gene (reference sequence), are MNHNY and SVGAGI. Trimming leaves V shorter by 10 bases and J shorter by 5 bases, with the junction holding 13 bases beyond the gene matches. Broad study findings and their caveats: Clinical and demographic metadata were provided uncurated, with the amount varying by source and participant.

In Seattle, one collaborating source enrolled patients while the infection was active and tracked those patients longitudinally over the course of disease. The collaborating institutions used their own protocols to collect whole blood in K2EDTA tubes. For TCRbeta analysis, collaborators shipped samples in one of three forms: frozen whole blood, isolated PBMCs, or DNA extracted from either of those sample types. The sequence was collected from a woman in her twenties or thirties with COVID-19, enrolled during active disease. The sample taken for sequencing was peripheral blood. The sequence is built from TRBV6-6 and TRBJ1-1, and 7 bases in between align with TRBD1. The CDR3 here reads CATKWNRGQTEAFF. The DNA reads TGTGCCACCAAATGGAACAGGGGACAGACTGAAGCTTTCTTT.